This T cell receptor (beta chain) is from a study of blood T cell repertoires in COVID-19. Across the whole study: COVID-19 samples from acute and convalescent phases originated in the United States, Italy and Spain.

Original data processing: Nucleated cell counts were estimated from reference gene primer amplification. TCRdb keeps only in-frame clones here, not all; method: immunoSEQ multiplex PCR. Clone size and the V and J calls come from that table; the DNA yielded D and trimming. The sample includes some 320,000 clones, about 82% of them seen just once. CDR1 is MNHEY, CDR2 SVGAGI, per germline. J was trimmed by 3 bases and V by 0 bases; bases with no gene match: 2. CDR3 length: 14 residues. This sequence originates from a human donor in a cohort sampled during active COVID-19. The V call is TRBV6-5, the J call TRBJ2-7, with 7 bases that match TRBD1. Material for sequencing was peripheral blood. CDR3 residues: CASSYSTGLYEQYF. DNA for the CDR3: TGTGCCAGCAGTTACTCGACAGGGCTCTACGAGCAGTACTTC.